The T cell receptor beta chain under discussion was sequenced for a study of T cells in Graves' hyperthyroidism and ophthalmopathy. This clonotype was counted many times. Diagnosis relied on clinical symptoms, serum thyroxine and TRAb, thyroid ultrasound and orbital computed tomography. TCR beta CDR3 regions were amplified from RNA. HTBI primers were employed in a first-round RT-PCR of the TCR CDR3. TCRdb reprocessed the multiplex PCR reads with MiXCR, giving one entry per CDR3 protein. This sample has 600,000 or so distinct CDR3 sequences, with approximately 14% found just once. Germline V gene lookup returns CDR1 SGHTA and CDR2 FQGNSA. V was shortened by 0 bases and J by 3 bases, with 12 bases between the two germline ends. The CDR3 extends over 16 amino acids.

This TCR derives from a woman between 50 and 59 years old with Graves' ophthalmopathy. The sample consisted of blood. The chain joins TRBV7-2 to TRBJ1-5, with TRBD1 as a possible D gene (5 bases). In nucleotides, the CDR3 is TGTGCCAGCAGCTTAGCGCTCGGGACCTTCAATCAGCCCCAGCATTTT. This sequence encodes CASSLALGTFNQPQHF.